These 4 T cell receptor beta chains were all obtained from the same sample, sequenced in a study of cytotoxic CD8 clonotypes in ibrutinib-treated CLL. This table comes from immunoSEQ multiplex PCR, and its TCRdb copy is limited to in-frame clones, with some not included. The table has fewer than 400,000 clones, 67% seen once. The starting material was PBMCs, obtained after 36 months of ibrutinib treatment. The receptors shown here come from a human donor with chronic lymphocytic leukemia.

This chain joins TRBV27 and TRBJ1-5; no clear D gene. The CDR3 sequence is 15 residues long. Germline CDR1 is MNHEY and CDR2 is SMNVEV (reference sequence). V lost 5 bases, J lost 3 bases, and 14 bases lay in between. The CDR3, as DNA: TGTGCCAGCAGTCCTCGCCGGGCGATCAATCAGCCCCAGCATTTT. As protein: CASSPRRAINQPQHF.

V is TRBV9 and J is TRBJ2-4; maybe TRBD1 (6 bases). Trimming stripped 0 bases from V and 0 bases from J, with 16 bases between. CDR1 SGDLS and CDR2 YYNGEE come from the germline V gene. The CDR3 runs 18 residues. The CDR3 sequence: CASSVGTAYPLAKNIQYF. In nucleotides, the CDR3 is TGTGCCAGCAGCGTAGGGACAGCTTACCCGTTAGCCAAAAACATTCAGTACTTC.

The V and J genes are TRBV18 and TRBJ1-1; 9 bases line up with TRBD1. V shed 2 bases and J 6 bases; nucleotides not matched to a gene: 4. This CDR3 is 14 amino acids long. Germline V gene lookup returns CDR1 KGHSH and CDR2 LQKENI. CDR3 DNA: TGTGCCAGCTCACCAGTACGGACAGGGGCTGAAGCTTTCTTT. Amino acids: CASSPVRTGAEAFF. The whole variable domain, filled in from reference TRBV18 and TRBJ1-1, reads NAGVMQNPRHLVRRRGQEARLRCSPMKGHSHVYWYRQLPEEGLKFMVYLQKENIIDESGMPKERFSAEFPKEGPSILRIQQVVRGDSAAYFCASSPVRTGAEAFFGQGTRLTVV.

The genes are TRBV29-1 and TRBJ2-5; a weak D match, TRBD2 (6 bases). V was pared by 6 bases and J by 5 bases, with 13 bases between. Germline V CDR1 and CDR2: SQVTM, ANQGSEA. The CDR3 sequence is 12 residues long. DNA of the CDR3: TGCAGCGTGATGGGGGGTTGGGAGACCCAGTACTTC. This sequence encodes CSVMGGWETQYF.